This T cell receptor beta chain emerged from a study of cytomegalovirus exposure and HLA in healthy donors. Study details: Of about 400 genotyped donors, roughly 80% clustered with self-reported Caucasian donors.

The V and J ends lost 4 bases and 2 bases, in that order; junction bases with no gene match: 6. This CDR3 comprises 16 residues. Germline values: CDR1 ENHRY, CDR2 SYGVKD. Notes on this clone: Its target is unknown.

Researchers ran the PCR with 60 Vbeta and 13 Jbeta primers. Sequencing used immunoSEQ multiplex PCR; TCRdb keeps in-frame clones, though not all of them. The sample holds under 200,000 clones, 68% seen once. Study observations and caveats: By HLA locus, TCR association rates varied in a later analysis, with DRB1 showing the most and HLA-C the fewest. In presence/absence analyses, roughly uniform sequencing depth across donors was assumed. Upon later analysis, HLA-associated TCR beta chains proved more clonally expanded than other, equally common chains.

Sequenced input: PBMCs. This receptor was taken from a man aged 45-65 years in good health and CMV-seronegative. The rearrangement links TRBV10-3 to TRBJ2-3, with TRBD2 identical over 10 bases. The CDR3 sequence: CAISGQLAGLTDTQYF. The CDR3 nucleotides read TGTGCCATCAGTGGACAACTAGCGGGGCTCACAGATACGCAGTATTTT.